A selection of T cell receptor beta chains follows, all from one sample in a study of cytomegalovirus exposure and HLA in healthy donors. Data came from immunoSEQ multiplex PCR; TCRdb stores just in-frame clones and leaves some out. The repertoire table contains some 76,000 clones. Sequencing was performed on PBMCs. All receptors derive from a boy between 10 and 17 years old in good health and CMV-seronegative. The CDR3 runs from the conserved cysteine through the conserved F or W. A D gene is named only where the DNA matches it firmly.

j_gene	d_gene	v_gene	CDR3nt	CDR3aa
TRBJ1-2	.	TRBV27	TGTGCCAGCACCAAACAGGGAGCTAACTATGGCTACACCTTC	CASTKQGANYGYTF
TRBJ1-1	.	TRBV25-1	TGTGCCAGCAGTGAGACAAGTTGGAACACTGAAGCTTTCTTT	CASSETSWNTEAFF
TRBJ1-5	.	TRBV19	TGTGCCAGTACGGAACAGGGCGGCCAGCCCCAGCATTTT	CASTEQGGQPQHF
TRBJ1-5	TRBD1	TRBV30	TGTGCCTGGAGTTCGGGACAGGGGTATAGCAATCAGCCCCAGCATTTT	CAWSSGQGYSNQPQHF
TRBJ2-7	TRBD1	TRBV18	TGTGCCAGCTCACCCCGGGACAGAGGCTCCTACGAGCAGTACTTC	CASSPRDRGSYEQYF
TRBJ2-5	TRBD2	TRBV4-1	TGCGCCAGCAGCGTTCGAGCGGGAGGACGGGAGACCCAGTACTTC	CASSVRAGGRETQYF
TRBJ2-5	TRBD1	TRBV11-3	TGTGCCAGCAGCAGGGGGCAGCAAGAGACCCAGTACTTC	CASSRGQQETQYF
TRBJ1-2	.	TRBV11-1	TGTGCCAGCAGCTCGGACAGCTATGGCTACACCTTC	CASSSDSYGYTF
TRBJ2-1	TRBD2	TRBV6-1	TGTGCCAGCAGTGTGCTAGCGGGAGGGGGTGAGCAGTTCTTC	CASSVLAGGGEQFF
TRBJ1-1	.	TRBV2	TGTGCCAGCAGTACAACAGGGTTCGGCACTGAAGCTTTCTTT	CASSTTGFGTEAFF
TRBJ2-1	.	TRBV4-3	TGCGCCAGCAGCCAAGCTGAAAGCCCAAATGAGCAGTTCTTC	CASSQAESPNEQFF
TRBJ1-5	TRBD1	TRBV6-6	TGTGCCAGCAGTTTTACAGGGGACGATCAGCCCCAGCATTTT	CASSFTGDDQPQHF
TRBJ2-1	TRBD2	TRBV30	TGTGCCTGGAGTGTATGGGGAGGGGCTTCTGACAACGAGCAGTTCTTC	CAWSVWGGASDNEQFF
TRBJ2-3	TRBD2	TRBV4-1	TGCGCCAGCAGCCAAGAATCGGGGAGGGCTAGGTCAGATACGCAGTATTTT	CASSQESGRARSDTQYF
TRBJ2-1	.	TRBV7-9	TGTGCCAGCAGGGGGGCCATCGCCTACAATGAGCAGTTCTTC	CASRGAIAYNEQFF
TRBJ1-1	.	TRBV7-9	TGTGCCAGCAGCTTGGCTACAGGGCGTCAGAACACTGAAGCTTTCTTT	CASSLATGRQNTEAFF
TRBJ2-1	TRBD2	TRBV18	TGTGCCAGCTCCGGGACTAGCGGGGGCGCCTACAATGAGCAGTTCTTC	CASSGTSGGAYNEQFF
TRBJ2-5	TRBD2	TRBV15	TGTGCCACGAACAGAGGACTAGCGGGGGACCTCCTGTACTTC	CATNRGLAGDLLYF
TRBJ1-2	.	TRBV2	TGTGCCAGTCCAATCAGAACCACAACTAACTATGGCTACACCTTC	CASPIRTTTNYGYTF
TRBJ2-1	TRBD2	TRBV7-8	TGTGCCAGCAGCTTTGGGTCTAGCGGTACCTACAATGAGCAGTTCTTC	CASSFGSSGTYNEQFF
TRBJ2-1	TRBD2	TRBV9	TGTGCCAGCAGCGGGCTTAGCGGGAGGGACGGGGGATCCGACAATGAGCAGTTCTTC	CASSGLSGRDGGSDNEQFF
TRBJ2-2	TRBD1	TRBV7-9	TGTGCCAGCAGCCCTTGGACAGGGTCTGACGGGGAGCTGTTTTTT	CASSPWTGSDGELFF
TRBJ2-7	.	TRBV11-3	TGTGCCAGCAGCTCGCGGGGCGACCCGATGGTGCAGTACTTC	CASSSRGDPMVQYF
TRBJ1-4	.	TRBV5-1	TGCGCCAGCAGCTTACAGGGTGCAACTAATGAAAAACTGTTTTTT	CASSLQGATNEKLFF
TRBJ1-3	.	TRBV6-1	TGTGCCAGCAGGGGCGGGTCATGGTCTGGAAACACCATATATTTT	CASRGGSWSGNTIYF
TRBJ2-3	TRBD1	TRBV6-1	TGTGCCAGCAGTATGGGGACAGGGTCGACAGATACGCAGTATTTT	CASSMGTGSTDTQYF
TRBJ1-3	TRBD1	TRBV6-1	TGTGCCAGCAGTGCCGGGACAGAGGGAAACACCATATATTTT	CASSAGTEGNTIYF
TRBJ1-2	.	TRBV4-1	TGCGCCAGCAGCCAAGATGGGGCGGATCTCTATGGCTACACCTTC	CASSQDGADLYGYTF
TRBJ2-1	TRBD2	TRBV27	TGTGCCAGCAGTCGCCGCGGGACTAGCGGACTTGATGAGCAGTTCTTC	CASSRRGTSGLDEQFF
TRBJ1-5	TRBD1	TRBV19	TGTGCCAGTATGGAGTCACAGGGGAACAATCAGCCCCAGCATTTT	CASMESQGNNQPQHF
TRBJ1-1	.	TRBV4-2	TGTGCCAGCAGCCAAGGGGGGGTGGCTTTCTTT	CASSQGGVAFF
TRBJ1-1	.	TRBV30	TGTGCCTGGAGCGCGGGTCCCGAAGCTTTCTTT	CAWSAGPEAFF
TRBJ1-1	TRBD1	TRBV7-8	TGTGCCAGCAGCTCTACTACAGGGGTTGAAGCTTTCTTT	CASSSTTGVEAFF
TRBJ1-1	.	TRBV6-6	TGTGCCAGCAGTTCCCCAGGGGAACCTGAAGCTTTCTTT	CASSSPGEPEAFF
TRBJ1-1	TRBD1	TRBV19	TGTGCCAGTAGTCTAGGACAGGCCACTGAAGCTTTCTTT	CASSLGQATEAFF
TRBJ2-5	.	TRBV7-2	TGTGCCAGCAGCTTAGGAGGGCGGGCTAAGGAGACCCAGTACTTC	CASSLGGRAKETQYF
TRBJ2-1	TRBD2	TRBV25-1	TGTGCCAGCAGCCCTAGACTAGCGGGAGCTGCAGCCAATGAGCAGTTCTTC	CASSPRLAGAAANEQFF
TRBJ1-1	.	TRBV19	TGTGCCAGTAGTATATACAGGGACACTGAAGCTTTCTTT	CASSIYRDTEAFF
TRBJ2-7	.	TRBV5-4	TGTGCCAGCAGCCTGGGTAACTACGAGCAGTACTTC	CASSLGNYEQYF
TRBJ2-1	TRBD2	TRBV5-1	TGCGCCAGCAGCCTCGGGACTAGCTCCGACAATGAGCAGTTCTTC	CASSLGTSSDNEQFF
TRBJ2-1	.	TRBV10-2	TGCGCCAGCAGTGAGTCGTGGAGCTCCTACAATGAGCAGTTCTTC	CASSESWSSYNEQFF
TRBJ1-6	.	TRBV30	TGTGCCTGGAGCGCCGACAGGATAGGTAATTCACCCCTCCACTTT	CAWSADRIGNSPLHF
TRBJ2-5	TRBD2	TRBV29-1	TGCAGCGCGCGGGAGAGAGAGACCCAGTACTTC	CSARERETQYF
TRBJ2-4	.	TRBV14	TGTGCCAGCAGCCAAGAGGGGAGACTAGCCAAAAACATTCAGTACTTC	CASSQEGRLAKNIQYF